This TCR beta chain was obtained from a study of T cells in Graves' hyperthyroidism and ophthalmopathy. From RNA transcripts, TCR beta CDR3 regions were amplified. Initially, a first-round RT-PCR of the TCR CDR3 employed the HTBI primer set. A single record per CDR3 protein comes from TCRdb applying MiXCR to the multiplex PCR reads. The sample includes some 800,000 distinct CDR3 sequences, around 38% of them seen just once. On this clonotype: Its cognate antigen is unknown.

Study results and caveats: Separating ophthalmopathy from stable hyperthyroidism was achieved by a 13 V-J model. Blood also contained most expanded thyroid clonotypes above 0.001.

This TCR derives from a man younger than 35 with Graves' hyperthyroidism. Material for sequencing was blood.

The DNA for the CDR3 is TGTGCCAGCAGCGTAGGCGGGATCTACGAGCAGTACTTC. Its protein product is CASSVGGIYEQYF. This chain uses TRBV9 with TRBJ2-7, with D maybe TRBD2 (6 bases). The CDR3 totals 13 residues. Per germline, CDR1 SGDLS and CDR2 YYNGEE. V was trimmed by 0 bases and J by 3 bases, leaving 7 bases between them.